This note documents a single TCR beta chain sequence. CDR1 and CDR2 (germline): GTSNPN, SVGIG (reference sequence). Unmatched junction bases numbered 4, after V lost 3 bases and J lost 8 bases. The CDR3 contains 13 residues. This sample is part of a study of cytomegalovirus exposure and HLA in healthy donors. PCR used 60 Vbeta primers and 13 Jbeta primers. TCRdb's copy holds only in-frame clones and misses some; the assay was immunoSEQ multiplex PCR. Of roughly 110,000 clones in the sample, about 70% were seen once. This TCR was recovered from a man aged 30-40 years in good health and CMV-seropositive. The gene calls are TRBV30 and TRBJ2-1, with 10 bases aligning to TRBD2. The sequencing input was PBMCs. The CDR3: CAWRGTSVDEQFF. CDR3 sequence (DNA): TGTGCCTGGAGGGGGACTAGCGTGGATGAGCAGTTCTTC.